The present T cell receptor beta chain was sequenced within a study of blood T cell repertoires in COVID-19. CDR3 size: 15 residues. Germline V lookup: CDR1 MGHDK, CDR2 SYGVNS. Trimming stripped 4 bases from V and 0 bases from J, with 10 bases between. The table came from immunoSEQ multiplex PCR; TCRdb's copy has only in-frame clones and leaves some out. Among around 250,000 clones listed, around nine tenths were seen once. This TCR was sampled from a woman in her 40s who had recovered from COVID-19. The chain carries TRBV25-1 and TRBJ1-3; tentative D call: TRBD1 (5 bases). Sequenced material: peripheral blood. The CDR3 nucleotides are TGTGCCAGCAGTGGAGCGGGACCCTCTGGAAACACCATATATTTT. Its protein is CASSGAGPSGNTIYF.